This TCR beta chain came from a study of human CD8 memory T cell subsets. CDR3 length: 13 residues. CDR1 and CDR2 from the germline V gene are SGHVS and FQNEAQ. The authors made TCR beta libraries using UMI-labeled 5' RACE. TCRdb reprocessed the 5' RACE reads; each CDR3 protein has one entry and no DNA is given. The sample has about 7,000 distinct CDR3 sequences. The source is a human donor in good health. The sample comprised CD8+ stem-like memory T cells (TSCM and TCM) sorted from PBMCs. Subset defined: stem-like memory CD8 T cells (TSTEM), CCR7+ PD-1- TIGIT-. The chain is built from TRBV7-8 and TRBJ1-1; TCRdb reports TRBD1, a call that lacks DNA to check it against. CDR3 loop: CASSSQGSTEAFF.